This T cell receptor beta chain was observed in a study of T cells in Graves' hyperthyroidism and ophthalmopathy. At the level of the study: Peripheral blood collection took place at initial diagnosis, before any treatment. Study-wide findings and caveats: Progression to ophthalmopathy was predicted a median of about 6.6 months early. Blood also carried most thyroid clonotypes expanded above 0.001.

Lactation, pregnancy, other autoimmune disease or uncontrolled infection excluded patients. This CDR3 is built from 15 residues. The V gene's germline CDR1 is MNHNS and CDR2 SASEGT. V lost 5 bases and J 1 base, leaving 12 bases between the germline ends. This clonotype has a count of ten or more. Its antigen is unknown. The investigators amplified TCR beta CDR3 regions from RNA transcripts. With the HTBI primer set, the TCR CDR3 went through a first round of RT-PCR. Using its own MiXCR run on the multiplex PCR reads, TCRdb lists one record per CDR3 protein. The sample includes 400,000 or so distinct CDR3 sequences, roughly an eighth of them seen just once.

The sequenced sample was blood. The chain joins TRBV6-1 to TRBJ1-3; D is uncertain. This clonotype was obtained from a man in his fifties or sixties with Graves' ophthalmopathy. CDR3 in amino acids: CASSPQSGSGNTIYF. The CDR3 DNA is TGTGCCAGCAGTCCCCAATCAGGTTCTGGAAACACCATATATTTT.